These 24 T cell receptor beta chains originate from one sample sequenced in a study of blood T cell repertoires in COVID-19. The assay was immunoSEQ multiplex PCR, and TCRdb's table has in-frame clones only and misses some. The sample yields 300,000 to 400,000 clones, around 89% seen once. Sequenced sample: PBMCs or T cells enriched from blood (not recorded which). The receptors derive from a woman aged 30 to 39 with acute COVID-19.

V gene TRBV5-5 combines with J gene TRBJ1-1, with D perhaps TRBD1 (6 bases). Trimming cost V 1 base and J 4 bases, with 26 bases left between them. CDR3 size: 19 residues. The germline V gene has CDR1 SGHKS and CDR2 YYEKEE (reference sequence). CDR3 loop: CASSLRGGHDSFKFTEAFF. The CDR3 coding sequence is TGTGCCAGCAGCTTGAGGGGGGGACACGACTCTTTTAAGTTCACTGAAGCTTTCTTT. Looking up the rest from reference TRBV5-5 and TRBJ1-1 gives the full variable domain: DAGVTQSPTHLIKTRGQQVTLRCSPISGHKSVSWYQQVLGQGPQFIFQYYEKEERGRGNFPDRFSARQFPNYSSELNVNALLLGDSALYLCASSLRGGHDSFKFTEAFFGQGTRLTVV.

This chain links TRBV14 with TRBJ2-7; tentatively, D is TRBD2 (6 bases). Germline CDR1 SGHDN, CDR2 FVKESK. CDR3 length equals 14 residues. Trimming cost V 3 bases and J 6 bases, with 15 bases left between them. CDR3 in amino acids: CASSQAVLATEQYF. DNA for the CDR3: TGTGCCAGCAGCCAGGCGGTTCTAGCGACCGAGCAGTACTTC.

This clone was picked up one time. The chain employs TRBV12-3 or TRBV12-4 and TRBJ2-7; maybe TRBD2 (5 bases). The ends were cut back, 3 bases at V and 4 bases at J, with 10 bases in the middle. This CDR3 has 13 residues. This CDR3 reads CASSFQRMYEQYF. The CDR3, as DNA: TGTGCCAGCAGTTTCCAGCGGATGTACGAGCAGTACTTC.

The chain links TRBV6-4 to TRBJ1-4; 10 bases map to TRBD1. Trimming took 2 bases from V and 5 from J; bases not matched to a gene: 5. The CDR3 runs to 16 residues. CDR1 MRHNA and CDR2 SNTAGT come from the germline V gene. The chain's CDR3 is CASSDPGTGENEKLFF. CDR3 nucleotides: TGTGCCAGCAGTGACCCAGGGACAGGGGAAAATGAAAAACTGTTTTTT.

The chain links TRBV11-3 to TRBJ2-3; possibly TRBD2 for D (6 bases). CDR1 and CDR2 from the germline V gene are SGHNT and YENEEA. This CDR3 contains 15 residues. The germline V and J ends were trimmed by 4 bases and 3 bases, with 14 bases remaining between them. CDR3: CASSSRGEETDTQYF. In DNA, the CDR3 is TGTGCCAGCAGCTCACGAGGGGAGGAAACAGATACGCAGTATTTT.

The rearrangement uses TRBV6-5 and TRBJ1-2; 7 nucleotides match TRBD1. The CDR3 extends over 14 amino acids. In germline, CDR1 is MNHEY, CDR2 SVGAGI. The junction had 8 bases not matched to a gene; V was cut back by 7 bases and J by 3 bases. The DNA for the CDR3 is TGTGCCAGCACCCCCGGGACAGATTACTATGGCTACACCTTC. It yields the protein CASTPGTDYYGYTF.

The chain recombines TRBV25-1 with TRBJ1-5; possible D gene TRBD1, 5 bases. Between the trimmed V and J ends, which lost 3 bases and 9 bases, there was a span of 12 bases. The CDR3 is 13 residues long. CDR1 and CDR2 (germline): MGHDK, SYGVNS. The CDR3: CASSDGGRGPQHF. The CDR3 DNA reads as TGTGCCAGCAGTGACGGGGGACGGGGGCCCCAGCATTTT.

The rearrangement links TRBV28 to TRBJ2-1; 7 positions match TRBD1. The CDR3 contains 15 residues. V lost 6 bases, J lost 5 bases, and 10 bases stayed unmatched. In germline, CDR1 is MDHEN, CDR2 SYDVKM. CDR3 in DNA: TGTGCCAGCAGAAGACAGGGAACACCAAACAATGAGCAGTTCTTC. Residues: CASRRQGTPNNEQFF.

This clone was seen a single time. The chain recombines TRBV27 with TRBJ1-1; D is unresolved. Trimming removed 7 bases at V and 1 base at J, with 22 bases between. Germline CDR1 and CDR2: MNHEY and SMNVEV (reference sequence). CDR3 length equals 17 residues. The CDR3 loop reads CASKAGRGSEKNTEAFF. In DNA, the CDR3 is TGTGCCAGCAAGGCCGGACGGGGATCCGAAAAGAACACTGAAGCTTTCTTT.

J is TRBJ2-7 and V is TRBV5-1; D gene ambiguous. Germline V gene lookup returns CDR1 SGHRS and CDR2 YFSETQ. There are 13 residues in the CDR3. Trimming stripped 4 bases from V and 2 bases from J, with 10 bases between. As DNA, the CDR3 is TGCGCCAGCAGCGTAGAGGCCGCCTACGAGCAGTACTTC. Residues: CASSVEAAYEQYF.

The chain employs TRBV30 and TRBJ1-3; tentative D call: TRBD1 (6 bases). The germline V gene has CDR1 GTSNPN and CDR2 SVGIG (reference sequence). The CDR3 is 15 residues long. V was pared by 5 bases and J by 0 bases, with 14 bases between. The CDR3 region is CAWARTVSSGNTIYF. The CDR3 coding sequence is TGTGCCTGGGCTCGGACAGTCTCCTCTGGAAACACCATATATTTT. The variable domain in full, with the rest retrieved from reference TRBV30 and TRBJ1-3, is SQTIHQWPATLVQPVGSPLSLECTVEGTSNPNLYWYRQAAGRGLQLLFYSVGIGQISSEVPQNLSASRPQDRQFILSSKKLLLSDSGFYLCAWARTVSSGNTIYFGEGSWLTVV.

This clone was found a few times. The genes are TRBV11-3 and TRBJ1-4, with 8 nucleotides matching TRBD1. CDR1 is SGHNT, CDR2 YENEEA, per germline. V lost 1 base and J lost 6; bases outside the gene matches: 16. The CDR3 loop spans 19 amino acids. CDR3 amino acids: CASSLVSGQDPARDEKLFF. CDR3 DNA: TGTGCCAGCAGCTTAGTTTCGGGACAGGATCCCGCCCGCGATGAAAAACTGTTTTTT.

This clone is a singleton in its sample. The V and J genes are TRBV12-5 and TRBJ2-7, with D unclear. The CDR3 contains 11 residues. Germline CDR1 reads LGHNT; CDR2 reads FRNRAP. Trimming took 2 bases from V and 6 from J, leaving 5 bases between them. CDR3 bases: TGTGCTAGTGGTTTGCCCGGCGAGCAGTACTTC. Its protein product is CASGLPGEQYF.

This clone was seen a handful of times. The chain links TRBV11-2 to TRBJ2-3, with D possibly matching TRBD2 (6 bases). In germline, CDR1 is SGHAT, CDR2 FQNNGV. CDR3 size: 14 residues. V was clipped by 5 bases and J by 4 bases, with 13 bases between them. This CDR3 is CASSASVRADTQYF. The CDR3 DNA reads TGTGCCAGCAGCGCTAGCGTTCGGGCAGATACGCAGTATTTT.

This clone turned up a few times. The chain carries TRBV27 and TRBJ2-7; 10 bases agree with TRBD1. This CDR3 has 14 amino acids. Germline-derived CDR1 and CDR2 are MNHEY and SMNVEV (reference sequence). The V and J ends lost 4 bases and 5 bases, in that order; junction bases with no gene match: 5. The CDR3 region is CASSSGTGEDEQYF. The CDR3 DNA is TGTGCCAGCAGTTCCGGGACAGGGGAAGACGAGCAGTACTTC.

CDR3: CASRRETQYF. The CDR3, as DNA: TGTGCCAGCAGGAGAGAGACCCAGTACTTC. The chain links TRBV2 to TRBJ2-5; D gene ambiguous. Trimming shortened V by 6 bases and J by 4 bases, and 3 bases separated the two germline ends. The CDR3 has 10 amino acids. Germline V lookup: CDR1 SNHLY, CDR2 FYNNEI.

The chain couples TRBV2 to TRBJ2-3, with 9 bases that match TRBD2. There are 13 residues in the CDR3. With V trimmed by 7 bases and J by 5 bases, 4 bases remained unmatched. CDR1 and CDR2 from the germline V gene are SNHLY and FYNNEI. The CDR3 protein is CASKRGAEDTQYF. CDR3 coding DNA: TGTGCCAGCAAGCGGGGGGCAGAAGATACGCAGTATTTT.

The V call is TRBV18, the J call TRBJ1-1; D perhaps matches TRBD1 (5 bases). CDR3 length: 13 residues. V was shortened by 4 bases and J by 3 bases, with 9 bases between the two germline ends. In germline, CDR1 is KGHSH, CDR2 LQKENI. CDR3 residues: CASSQGLYTEAFF. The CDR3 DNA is TGTGCCAGCTCACAGGGGCTGTACACTGAAGCTTTCTTT. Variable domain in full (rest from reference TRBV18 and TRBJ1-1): NAGVMQNPRHLVRRRGQEARLRCSPMKGHSHVYWYRQLPEEGLKFMVYLQKENIIDESGMPKERFSAEFPKEGPSILRIQQVVRGDSAAYFCASSQGLYTEAFFGQGTRLTVV.

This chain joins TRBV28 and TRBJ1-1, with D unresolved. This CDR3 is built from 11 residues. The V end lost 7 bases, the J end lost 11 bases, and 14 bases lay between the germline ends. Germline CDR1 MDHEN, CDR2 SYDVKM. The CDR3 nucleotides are TGTGCCAGCACCACCGGGAGAGATGCTTTCTTT. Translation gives CASTTGRDAFF.

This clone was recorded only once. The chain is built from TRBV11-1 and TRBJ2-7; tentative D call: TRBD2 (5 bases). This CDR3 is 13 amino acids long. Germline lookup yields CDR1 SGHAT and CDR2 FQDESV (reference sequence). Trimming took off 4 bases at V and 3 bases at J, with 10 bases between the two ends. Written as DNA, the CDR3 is TGTGCCAGCAGCTCTACCGACTACTACGAGCAGTACTTC. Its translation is CASSSTDYYEQYF.

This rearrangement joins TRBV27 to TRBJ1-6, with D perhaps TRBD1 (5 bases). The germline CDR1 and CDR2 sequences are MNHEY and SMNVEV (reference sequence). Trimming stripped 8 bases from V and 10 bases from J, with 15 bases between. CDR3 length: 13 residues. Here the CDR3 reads CASPWWGRSPLHF. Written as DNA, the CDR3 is TGTGCCAGCCCCTGGTGGGGGAGGTCACCCCTCCACTTT.

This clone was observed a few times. The DNA for the CDR3 is TGCGCCAGCAGCGAGCTCAGGGGATCACGCGATGGCTACACCTTC. Protein product: CASSELRGSRDGYTF. The chain carries TRBV5-1 and TRBJ1-2, with D tentatively TRBD1 (6 bases). V shed 4 bases and J shed 6 bases, with 19 bases lying between them. The CDR3 length is 15 residues. CDR1 is SGHRS, CDR2 YFSETQ, per germline.

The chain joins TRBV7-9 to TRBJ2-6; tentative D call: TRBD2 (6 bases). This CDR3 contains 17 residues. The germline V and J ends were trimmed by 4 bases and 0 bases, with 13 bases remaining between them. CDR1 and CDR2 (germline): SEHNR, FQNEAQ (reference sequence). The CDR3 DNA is TGTGCCAGCAGCTCAACGGCGGGACCCTCTGGGGCCAACGTCCTGACTTTC. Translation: CASSSTAGPSGANVLTF.

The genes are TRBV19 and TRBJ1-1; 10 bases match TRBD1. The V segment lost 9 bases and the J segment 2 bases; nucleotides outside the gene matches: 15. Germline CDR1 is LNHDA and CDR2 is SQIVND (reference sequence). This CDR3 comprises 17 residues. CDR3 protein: CASGGTGVSLFNTEAFF. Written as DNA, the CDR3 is TGTGCCAGCGGAGGGACAGGGGTTTCCCTTTTTAACACTGAAGCTTTCTTT.